The 19 T cell receptor beta chains below were found in one sample sequenced in a study of control samples from healthy donors and cancer patients (dated by TCRdb to 2018 to 2020). Libraries were constructed by the immunoSEQ multiplex PCR assay. Held by TCRdb, this immuneACCESS table contains in-frame sequences only and omits some clones. Under half of the omission traces to an unresolved V gene where checked; the cause of the rest is unknown. The sample table holds over 150,000 clones, of which approximately 94% were seen once. The ten largest account for approximately 1.4% of the sample. Sequenced: blood. The receptors stem from a woman aged 18 to 35 in good health.

The chain employs TRBV28 and TRBJ1-1; D gene ambiguous. The CDR3 has 14 amino acids. CDR1 and CDR2 from the germline V gene are MDHEN and SYDVKM. V was clipped by 5 bases and J by 6 bases, with 16 bases between them. CDR3 loop: CASSPRTLDAEAFF. In DNA, the CDR3 is TGTGCCAGCAGTCCCCGGACCTTGGACGCTGAAGCTTTCTTT.

The chain uses TRBV28 and TRBJ1-5; tentatively, D is TRBD1 (5 bases). Trimming shortened V by 5 bases and J by 0 bases, and 17 bases separated the two germline ends. The germline CDR1 and CDR2 sequences are MDHEN and SYDVKM. The CDR3 runs to 17 residues. The CDR3 protein is CASSPAPGVYSNQPQHF. CDR3 in DNA: TGTGCCAGCAGTCCCGCCCCGGGGGTATATAGCAATCAGCCCCAGCATTTT.

The rearrangement uses TRBV18 and TRBJ2-4; a weak D match, TRBD2 (6 bases). The ends were cut back, 2 bases at V and 4 bases at J, with 18 bases in the middle. The CDR3 is 17 amino acids. Germline values: CDR1 KGHSH, CDR2 LQKENI. CDR3 nucleotides: TGTGCCAGCTCACCAACGCCTAGCGATAGCGGAAAAAACATTCAGTACTTC. It encodes CASSPTPSDSGKNIQYF.

The chain employs TRBV5-1 and TRBJ2-2; 7 positions agree with TRBD2. This CDR3 contains 15 residues. Trimming took 4 bases from V and 1 from J; bases not matched to a gene: 4. Per the germline V gene, CDR1 is SGHRS and CDR2 is YFSETQ. CDR3 in amino acids: CASSPLAVNTGELFF. Written as DNA, the CDR3 is TGCGCCAGCAGCCCCCTAGCGGTGAACACCGGGGAGCTGTTTTTT. Full variable domain (missing parts from reference TRBV5-1 and TRBJ2-2): KAGVTQTPRYLIKTRGQQVTLSCSPISGHRSVSWYQQTPGQGLQFLFEYFSETQRNKGNFPGRFSGRQFSNSRSEMNVSTLELGDSALYLCASSPLAVNTGELFFGEGSRLTVL.

CDR3 protein: CASSRDRQSPKLFF. CDR3 DNA sequence: TGTGCCAGCTCCCGGGACCGACAGTCACCAAAACTGTTTTTT. V and J are TRBV7-9 and TRBJ1-4; the D gene is possibly TRBD1 (5 bases). V was shortened by 8 bases and J by 10 bases, with 20 bases between the two germline ends. The CDR3 loop spans 14 amino acids. CDR1 and CDR2 (germline): SEHNR, FQNEAQ (reference sequence).

The chain carries TRBV7-2 and TRBJ1-6, with D possibly matching TRBD1 (5 bases). Trimming stripped 5 bases from V and 7 bases from J, with 15 bases between. The CDR3 runs 15 residues. Germline V gene lookup returns CDR1 SGHTA and CDR2 FQGNSA. CDR3 coding DNA: TGTGCCAGCAGCCCCGAGGGACCTACCAATTCACCCCTCCACTTT. Its protein is CASSPEGPTNSPLHF.

This clone occurred once. The V and J genes are TRBV19 and TRBJ1-5, with TRBD1 identical over 11 bases. The trim removed 6 bases at V and 6 bases at J, leaving 7 bases unmatched. The CDR3 runs to 15 residues. The germline CDR1 and CDR2 sequences are LNHDA and SQIVND (reference sequence). DNA for the CDR3: TGTGCCAGTAGCTCCGGGACAGGGGGTATTCAGCCCCAGCATTTT. It encodes CASSSGTGGIQPQHF.

The rearrangement links TRBV23-1 to TRBJ1-2; TRBD1 might be the D (6 bases). TRBV23-1 is marked as an open reading frame, function uncertain. Deletions cut 6 bases from V and 1 base from J, with 6 bases between. The CDR3 totals 12 residues. CDR3 sequence (DNA): TGCGCCAGCAGGGACAGTAACTATGGCTACACCTTC. It codes for CASRDSNYGYTF.

V is TRBV28 and J is TRBJ1-2, with D unclear. Germline V gene sequence: CDR1 MDHEN, CDR2 SYDVKM. CDR3 length: 12 residues. V was cut by 3 bases and J by 3 bases, with 5 bases left in between. The CDR3, as DNA: TGTGCCAGCAGTTTGACGGACTATGGCTACACCTTC. It translates to CASSLTDYGYTF.

The chain carries TRBV29-1 and TRBJ2-5; D call uncertain. CDR1 is SQVTM and CDR2 is ANQGSEA in the germline V gene. The CDR3 is made up of 13 amino acids. The V end was cut by 6 bases, the J end by 1 base, with 12 bases between. As DNA, the CDR3 is TGCAGCGTAAGCAGCTTGCTCCAAGAGACCCAGTACTTC. Its protein product is CSVSSLLQETQYF.

CDR3 in amino acids: CASSYSGGSNYGYTF. The CDR3 coding sequence is TGTGCCAGCAGTTACTCGGGCGGGTCTAACTATGGCTACACCTTC. The chain uses TRBV6-6 and TRBJ1-2; D remains unclear. Germline CDR1 and CDR2: MNHNY and SVGAGI (reference sequence). Trimming pared 0 bases from V and 0 bases from J, leaving 8 bases between. This CDR3 contains 15 residues.

The rearrangement uses TRBV11-2 and TRBJ1-4; 10 bases are a match to TRBD1. This CDR3 region has 14 residues. Trimming took 6 bases from V and 5 from J; bases not matched to a gene: 3. Germline CDR1 SGHAT, CDR2 FQNNGV. CDR3: CASREDRGNEKLFF. DNA for the CDR3: TGTGCCAGCAGAGAGGACAGGGGGAATGAAAAACTGTTTTTT. Supplemented by reference TRBV11-2 and TRBJ1-4, the full variable domain reads EAGVAQSPRYKIIEKRQSVAFWCNPISGHATLYWYQQILGQGPKLLIQFQNNGVVDDSQLPKDRFSAERLKGVDSTLKIQPAKLEDSAVYLCASREDRGNEKLFFGSGTQLSVL.

The J gene is TRBJ1-5, the V gene TRBV5-5; D not resolved. Between the trimmed V and J ends, which lost 0 bases and 3 bases, there was a span of 7 bases. This CDR3 comprises 14 residues. In germline, CDR1 is SGHKS, CDR2 YYEKEE (reference sequence). The CDR3 DNA follows: TGTGCCAGCAGCTTGGATCGTCCCAATCAGCCCCAGCATTTT. Translation: CASSLDRPNQPQHF.

The chain employs TRBV28 and TRBJ1-6, with D uncertain. Trimming shortened V by 3 bases and J by 3 bases, and 12 bases separated the two germline ends. The germline V gene has CDR1 MDHEN and CDR2 SYDVKM. This CDR3 is built from 16 residues. DNA for the CDR3: TGTGCCAGCAGTTTCGGGGAAGGCAGCTATAATTCACCCCTCCACTTT. Amino acid sequence: CASSFGEGSYNSPLHF.

The chain joins TRBV11-2 to TRBJ2-3; TRBD2 might be the D (6 bases). CDR3 length equals 13 residues. Germline CDR1 is SGHAT and CDR2 is FQNNGV. The V end lost 5 bases, the J end lost 8 bases, and 14 bases lay between the germline ends. In nucleotides, the CDR3 is TGTGCCAGCAGCCCCGGGACTCTAATTACGCAGTATTTT. Protein: CASSPGTLITQYF.

V gene TRBV4-3 combines with J gene TRBJ1-1, with TRBD1 as a possible D gene (5 bases). Trimming pared 5 bases from V and 1 base from J, leaving 8 bases between. Germline loops: CDR1 LGHNA, CDR2 YSLEER. This CDR3 spans 13 amino acids. CDR3 protein: CASSETGNTEAFF. The CDR3 region has the DNA TGCGCCAGCAGCGAAACAGGGAACACTGAAGCTTTCTTT.

This clone was seen more than once but under ten times. This sequence joins TRBV6-2 or TRBV6-3 and TRBJ1-4; maybe TRBD1 (5 bases). Germline loops: CDR1 MNHEY, CDR2 SVGEGT. The CDR3 consists of 14 residues. V was clipped by 2 bases and J by 8 bases, with 12 bases between them. As DNA, the CDR3 is TGTGCCAGCAGTTACATTCTTGGGGACGAAAAACTGTTTTTT. Residues: CASSYILGDEKLFF.

V is TRBV11-3 and J is TRBJ2-2; 8 positions match TRBD2. The CDR3 extends over 14 amino acids. The V gene's germline CDR1 is SGHNT and CDR2 YENEEA. V shed 0 bases, J shed 8 bases, and the junction held 2 bases outside the gene matches. The CDR3 sequence is CASSLEAGVGELFF. The CDR3 DNA reads TGTGCCAGCAGCTTAGAAGCGGGGGTAGGGGAGCTGTTTTTT.

This chain uses TRBV11-3 with TRBJ2-3, with TRBD1 matching 7 bases. There are 13 residues in the CDR3. Trimming at V came to 8 bases and at J to 1 base, leaving 3 bases not matched to a gene. Germline CDR1 is SGHNT and CDR2 is YENEEA. In DNA form, the CDR3 reads TGTGCCAGCGGGGACAGCCGCACAGATACGCAGTATTTT. Its protein is CASGDSRTDTQYF.